Listed here are 28 T cell receptor beta chains from one sample, sequenced in a study of blood T cell repertoires in COVID-19. Data came from immunoSEQ multiplex PCR; TCRdb stores just in-frame clones and leaves some out. The sample has about 400,000 clones, around 87% seen once; the top ten hold around 2.9%. Sequences were obtained from peripheral blood. The receptors here all came from a human donor in a cohort sampled during active COVID-19.

This clone was recorded once. The chain recombines TRBV10-1 with TRBJ1-3, with a weak D call TRBD1 (6 bases). The CDR3 loop spans 14 amino acids. The V and J ends lost 11 bases and 0 bases respectively, with 14 bases between them. Germline lookup yields CDR1 WNHNN and CDR2 SYGVQD (reference sequence). The CDR3 loop is CAGGHNRSGNTIYF. The DNA for the CDR3 is TGCGCCGGGGGACACAACCGCTCTGGAAACACCATATATTTT.

The rearrangement uses TRBV28 and TRBJ2-3; D might be TRBD2 (6 bases). CDR3 length: 14 amino acids. V was trimmed by 6 bases and J by 10 bases, leaving 20 bases between them. Germline lookup yields CDR1 MDHEN and CDR2 SYDVKM. DNA for the CDR3: TGTGCCAGCAGCGTGGGACTGCGGGACGGGGCGCAGTATTTT. The encoded protein is CASSVGLRDGAQYF.

The chain combines TRBV15 with TRBJ2-7; possible D gene TRBD1, 6 bases. Germline V gene data show CDR1 as LNHNV and CDR2 as YYDKDF (reference sequence). This CDR3 has 15 amino acids. Trimming took 0 bases from V and 4 from J, leaving 13 bases between them. CDR3 sequence: CATSREDRTGYEQYF. For the CDR3, the DNA is TGTGCCACCAGCAGAGAAGACAGGACTGGGTACGAGCAGTACTTC.

The chain has TRBV2 and TRBJ2-1; 10 nucleotides match TRBD1. The V segment lost 5 bases and the J segment 6 bases; nucleotides outside the gene matches: 4. This CDR3 comprises 14 residues. Germline V gene lookup returns CDR1 SNHLY and CDR2 FYNNEI. CDR3 bases: TGTGCCAGCAGTTCCGGGACAGGGGTCAATGAGCAGTTCTTC. Translating gives CASSSGTGVNEQFF.

The rearrangement joins TRBV9 to TRBJ2-7; TRBD2 agrees at 9 bases. The trim removed 5 bases at V and 2 bases at J, leaving 11 bases unmatched. Germline V gene sequence: CDR1 SGDLS, CDR2 YYNGEE. The CDR3 contains 16 residues. CDR3 sequence (DNA): TGTGCCAGCAGTCCTAGGAGGGCTAGCGGGGCCTACGAGCAGTACTTC. This gives the protein CASSPRRASGAYEQYF.

The genes are TRBV6-2 or TRBV6-3 and TRBJ1-1, with 10 nucleotides matching TRBD1. Germline CDR1 MNHEY, CDR2 SVGEGT. This CDR3 is 16 amino acids long. With 3 bases clipped from V and 2 bases from J, the junction kept 6 bases outside the gene matches. CDR3 nucleotides: TGTGCCAGCAGTTATACCCGGGACAGGGGAAACACTGAAGCTTTCTTT. This encodes CASSYTRDRGNTEAFF.

CDR3 nucleotides: TGTGCCAGCAGCGTACCGAACTCGGGGGACTATGGCTACACCTTC. Its translation is CASSVPNSGDYGYTF. The J gene is TRBJ1-2, the V gene TRBV5-4, with D possibly matching TRBD1 (5 bases). CDR1 SGHNT and CDR2 YYREEE come from the germline V gene (reference sequence). The CDR3 totals 15 residues. The ends were cut back, 4 bases at V and 3 bases at J, with 16 bases in the middle.

The chain uses TRBV6-5 and TRBJ1-6; D is perhaps TRBD1 (5 bases). The germline V gene encodes CDR1 MNHEY and CDR2 SVGAGI. The V end was cut by 2 bases, the J end by 9 bases, with 14 bases between. This CDR3 spans 15 amino acids. The CDR3 nucleotides read TGTGCCAGCAGTTACCAGGGTGGTATGGGTTCACCCCTCCACTTT. Translating gives CASSYQGGMGSPLHF.

This sequence joins TRBV4-2 and TRBJ2-3; TRBD2 matches 7 bases. V gave up 1 base and J gave up 2 bases; unmatched junction bases: 6. The CDR3 runs to 16 residues. CDR1 LGHNA and CDR2 YNFKEQ come from the germline V gene. The CDR3, as DNA: TGTGCCAGCAGCCAAGGAGCGGGATGGCACACAGATACGCAGTATTTT. Translating it yields CASSQGAGWHTDTQYF.

This clone has a single count. The genes are TRBV2 and TRBJ2-2, with D maybe TRBD2 (6 bases). V dropped 4 bases and J dropped 2 bases, with 8 bases sitting between them. The CDR3 totals 14 residues. Germline V gives CDR1 SNHLY, CDR2 FYNNEI. The DNA of the CDR3 is TGTGCCAGCAGTGTGGGGGGAAACACCGGGGAGCTGTTTTTT. This translates into CASSVGGNTGELFF.

This clone was seen only once. The chain couples TRBV2 to TRBJ2-5, with TRBD1 matching over 9 bases. Germline CDR1 reads SNHLY; CDR2 reads FYNNEI. Unmatched junction bases numbered 4, after V lost 1 base and J lost 7 bases. CDR3 length: 14 amino acids. The CDR3 nucleotides are TGTGCCAGCAGTGAAGAGTTGGGACAGGGGACCCAGTACTTC. As protein: CASSEELGQGTQYF.

V usage is TRBV14 and J usage is TRBJ1-4; possible D gene TRBD1, 5 bases. This CDR3 has 16 residues. The V end lost 2 bases, the J end lost 8 bases, and 18 bases lay between the germline ends. CDR1 is SGHDN, CDR2 FVKESK, per germline. The CDR3 nucleotides are TGTGCCAGCAGCCAAACCACGGGGCAGGGAGGCGAAAAACTGTTTTTT. This codes for CASSQTTGQGGEKLFF.

J is TRBJ2-5 and V is TRBV19; D is unresolved. Germline V CDR1 and CDR2: LNHDA, SQIVND (reference sequence). The CDR3 is 13 residues long. V gave up 3 bases and J gave up 1 base, with 6 bases separating them. CDR3 sequence reads: CASSIVVQETQYF. CDR3 DNA: TGTGCCAGTAGTATCGTAGTCCAAGAGACCCAGTACTTC.

The CDR3 spells CASSPRTAYEQYF. The CDR3 nucleotides read TGTGCCAGCAGTCCACGGACAGCCTACGAGCAGTACTTC. J is TRBJ2-7 and V is TRBV6-5; D possibly corresponds to TRBD1 (6 bases). The V and J ends lost 5 bases and 2 bases respectively, with 10 bases between them. Germline lookup yields CDR1 MNHEY and CDR2 SVGAGI. The CDR3 is made up of 13 amino acids.

This clone was recorded only once. The chain recombines TRBV9 with TRBJ1-2, with D hard to call. The CDR3 contains 13 residues. CDR1 is SGDLS and CDR2 is YYNGEE in the germline V gene. The V gene lost 1 base and the J gene lost 5 bases, with 9 bases spanning the gap. The DNA for the CDR3 is TGTGCCAGCAGCGTACGGCCGGAGTATGGCTACACCTTC. It translates to CASSVRPEYGYTF.

V is TRBV12-5 and J is TRBJ1-1; D is ambiguous. CDR3 length: 12 residues. With 8 bases removed from V and 3 bases from J, the gap between germline ends came to 10 bases. Germline V lookup: CDR1 LGHNT, CDR2 FRNRAP. As DNA, the CDR3 is TGTGCTAGTCGGCGGGAGTACACTGAAGCTTTCTTT. As protein: CASRREYTEAFF. The complete variable domain, with remaining parts taken from reference TRBV12-5 and TRBJ1-1, reads DARVTQTPRHKVTEMGQEVTMRCQPILGHNTVFWYRQTMMQGLELLAYFRNRAPLDDSGMPKDRFSAEMPDATLATLKIQPSEPRDSAVYFCASRREYTEAFFGQGTRLTVV.

The chain has TRBV4-1 and TRBJ1-5; 10 bases match TRBD1. V was pared by 1 base and J by 5 bases, with 2 bases of the junction left unmatched. The CDR3 extends over 15 amino acids. Germline assignment: CDR1 MGHRA and CDR2 YSYEKL. CDR3 sequence: CASSQVGQGDQPQHF. CDR3 in DNA: TGCGCCAGCAGCCAAGTTGGACAGGGGGATCAGCCCCAGCATTTT.

The chain links TRBV4-1 to TRBJ1-3; tentative D call: TRBD1 (5 bases). The CDR3 covers 16 residues. Trimming removed 0 bases from V and 0 bases from J, with 9 bases in between. The germline V gene encodes CDR1 MGHRA and CDR2 YSYEKL. CDR3 sequence reads: CASSQDHRTSGNTIYF. CDR3 DNA: TGCGCCAGCAGCCAAGATCACAGGACCTCTGGAAACACCATATATTTT.

This clone was observed a handful of times. This chain connects TRBV4-1 to TRBJ2-7; D is possibly TRBD2 (5 bases). Trimming stripped 4 bases from V and 6 bases from J, with 19 bases between. Germline-derived CDR1 and CDR2 are MGHRA and YSYEKL. This CDR3 spans 15 amino acids. The CDR3 region has the DNA TGCGCCAGCAGCCCGAATCGGGGAAGTGGTATCGAGCAGTACTTC. This sequence encodes CASSPNRGSGIEQYF.

V is TRBV7-6 and J is TRBJ1-2, with TRBD1 matching over 10 bases. The CDR3 has 16 residues. Germline CDR1 SGHVS, CDR2 FNYEAQ. V was pared by 5 bases and J by 2 bases, with 8 bases of the junction left unmatched. This chain's CDR3 is CASSPRTGGENYGYTF. The CDR3 nucleotides are TGTGCCAGCAGCCCTCGGACAGGGGGGGAGAACTATGGCTACACCTTC.

This chain uses TRBV11-3 with TRBJ2-1, with 12 bases aligning to TRBD2. Unmatched junction bases numbered 11, after V lost 5 bases and J lost 9 bases. Per the germline V gene, CDR1 is SGHNT and CDR2 is YENEEA. This CDR3 region has 16 residues. CDR3 amino acids: CASSAALAGGQGEQFF. In nucleotides, the CDR3 is TGTGCCAGCAGCGCGGCTCTAGCGGGGGGGCAGGGTGAGCAGTTCTTC.

The V and J genes are TRBV2 and TRBJ2-7; TRBD1 aligns across 9 bases. V shed 8 bases and J 4 bases; nucleotides not matched to a gene: 12. CDR1 SNHLY and CDR2 FYNNEI come from the germline V gene. The CDR3 consists of 15 residues. The CDR3 region has the DNA TGTGCCAGCGGGTTTGGGGGGACAGGGTCTTACGAGCAGTACTTC. Translated: CASGFGGTGSYEQYF.

The chain uses TRBV29-1 and TRBJ1-3; no clear D gene. CDR1 is SQVTM and CDR2 is ANQGSEA in the germline V gene. This CDR3 spans 13 amino acids. Trimming cost V 2 bases and J 0 bases, with 5 bases left between them. CDR3 nucleotides: TGCAGCGTTGAATTCAGCTCTGGAAACACCATATATTTT. Translating it yields CSVEFSSGNTIYF.

V usage is TRBV11-1 and J usage is TRBJ2-3, with D perhaps TRBD2 (6 bases). The CDR3 runs to 15 residues. Per the germline V gene, CDR1 is SGHAT and CDR2 is FQDESV (reference sequence). With 2 bases removed from V and 1 base from J, the gap between germline ends came to 10 bases. The CDR3 DNA is TGTGCCAGCAGCTTATCCGGCGGGGGCACAGATACGCAGTATTTT. Translating it yields CASSLSGGGTDTQYF.

This CDR3 reads CASSSTGGGTEAFF. DNA of the CDR3: TGCGCCAGCAGCTCGACAGGGGGAGGCACTGAAGCTTTCTTT. The J gene is TRBJ1-1, the V gene TRBV5-1; TRBD1 matches 9 bases. J lost 4 bases, V lost 3 bases, and 4 bases had no gene match. This CDR3 spans 14 amino acids. CDR1 and CDR2 (germline): SGHRS, YFSETQ.

The chain is built from TRBV30 and TRBJ2-1, with D possibly being TRBD2 (7 bases). The CDR3 has 15 residues. Trimming cost V 0 bases and J 8 bases, with 17 bases left between them. Germline CDR1 reads GTSNPN; CDR2 reads SVGIG (reference sequence). The DNA for the CDR3 is TGTGCCTGGAGTGTCGGGGGGCCCCATAATGATGAGCAGTTCTTC. This gives the protein CAWSVGGPHNDEQFF.

This sequence joins TRBV12-2 and TRBJ2-2; TRBD2, as called in the table, went unchecked against the DNA. TRBV12-2 is deemed a pseudogene. CDR3 length equals 18 residues. This chain's CDR3 is CASRLVGGAGGDTGELFF. CDR3 in DNA: TGTGCAAGTCGCTTAGTGGGCGGAGCGGGAGGCGACACCGGGGAGCTGTTTTTT.

This clone turned up a few times. The chain recombines TRBV27 with TRBJ2-3, with TRBD2 identical over 7 bases. V gave up 5 bases and J gave up 0 bases; unmatched junction bases: 14. This CDR3 region has 18 residues. Germline CDR1 is MNHEY and CDR2 is SMNVEV (reference sequence). CDR3 DNA sequence: TGTGCCAGCAGTCCGAACCCGCTGGCGGGAGTTAGCACAGATACGCAGTATTTT. Residues: CASSPNPLAGVSTDTQYF.